A single sample is the source of the 26 T cell receptor beta chains below, sequenced in a study of beta chain features in type 1 diabetes. Investigators reverse transcribed all isolated RNA, so they sequenced expressed TCRB transcripts. Only in-frame clones appear in the TCRdb table, and some are missing; sequencing was by immunoSEQ multiplex PCR. The table shows around 300,000 clones, with approximately 8% occurring only once. The material sequenced was central memory CD4+ T cells from blood. The receptor source for this set is a woman aged 18-29 years in good health.

At least ten counts were recorded for this clone. This rearrangement joins TRBV7-2 to TRBJ2-5; 7 bases align to TRBD1. This CDR3 comprises 15 residues. Trimming at V came to 5 bases and at J to 7 bases, leaving 13 bases not matched to a gene. From germline, CDR1 is SGHTA and CDR2 FQGNSA. This chain's CDR3 is CASSIDREESRTQYF. Written as DNA, the CDR3 is TGTGCCAGCAGCATTGACAGGGAAGAGTCGCGGACCCAGTACTTC.

J is TRBJ1-6 and V is TRBV6-4, with unresolved D. Germline V lookup: CDR1 MRHNA, CDR2 SNTAGT. The length of the CDR3 is 13 residues. V was clipped by 3 bases and J by 13 bases, with 13 bases between them. CDR3 in DNA: TGTGCCAGCAGTGAGGGTCCTGGCAGTCCCCTCCACTTT. Its protein is CASSEGPGSPLHF.

CDR3: CASRDRLNTEAFF. In DNA form, the CDR3 reads TGCGCCAGCCGCGACAGATTGAACACTGAAGCTTTCTTT. This sequence joins TRBV4-3 and TRBJ1-1; D is perhaps TRBD1 (5 bases). V shed 8 bases and J shed 0 bases, with 10 bases lying between them. CDR3 length: 13 amino acids. Germline CDR1 LGHNA, CDR2 YSLEER.

This clone was detected only a few times. The V gene is TRBV7-2, the J gene TRBJ2-3; 8 bases line up with TRBD2. Germline lookup yields CDR1 SGHTA and CDR2 FQGNSA. V dropped 4 bases and J dropped 0; count of bases not matched to a gene: 6. The CDR3 is 16 residues long. CDR3 bases: TGTGCCAGCAGCTACGTTAGCGGGACTAGCACAGATACGCAGTATTTT. It codes for CASSYVSGTSTDTQYF.

A word on this clone: One base separates it from a far larger clone, so it is likely a read error. Other DNA sequences of this sample code for an identical CDR3. The rearrangement uses TRBV7-8 and TRBJ2-3; D is unresolved. The CDR3 sequence is 14 residues long. Trimming stripped 1 base from V and 2 bases from J, with 7 bases between. Germline CDR1 SGHVS, CDR2 FQNEAQ. The CDR3 loop reads CASSLDGNTDTQYF. CDR3 bases: TGTGCCAGCAGCTTAGACGGTAACACAGATACGCAGTATTTT.

J is TRBJ2-6 and V is TRBV2, with D hard to call. The length of the CDR3 is 15 residues. The V and J ends lost 3 bases and 0 bases respectively, with 6 bases between them. The germline CDR1 and CDR2 sequences are SNHLY and FYNNEI. CDR3 DNA: TGTGCCAGCAGTGATTGGAGCTCTGGGGCCAACGTCCTGACTTTC. Encoded protein: CASSDWSSGANVLTF.

The V gene is TRBV7-2, the J gene TRBJ1-2; no firm D call. In germline, CDR1 is SGHTA, CDR2 FQGNSA. V was cut by 4 bases and J by 6 bases, with 15 bases left in between. There are 14 residues in the CDR3. CDR3 loop: CASSYGVTWNGYTF. The CDR3 DNA reads as TGTGCCAGCAGCTATGGGGTCACCTGGAATGGCTACACCTTC.

There are many counts of this clone. The V and J genes are TRBV21-1 and TRBJ2-3; the DNA was not used to check the table's D call, TRBD2. TRBV21-1 is tagged as a pseudogene. This CDR3 spans 20 amino acids. CDR3 DNA: TGTGCCAGCAGCAACCCCGTGACTAGCGGGAGCTCGCCTAGCACAGATACGCAGTATTTT. It specifies CASSNPVTSGSSPSTDTQYF.

This clone was found a few times. V is TRBV27 and J is TRBJ1-6; TRBD1 is a possible D gene (6 bases). Germline V gives CDR1 MNHEY, CDR2 SMNVEV (reference sequence). The CDR3 has 16 amino acids. V was clipped by 2 bases and J by 7 bases, with 15 bases between them. The CDR3 loop is CASSLGGRQGNSPLHF. The CDR3 nucleotides read TGTGCCAGCAGTTTAGGTGGGCGGCAGGGGAATTCACCCCTCCACTTT.

This clone was seen more than once but under ten times. The chain links TRBV18 to TRBJ1-1; tentative D call: TRBD1 (6 bases). The V gene lost 2 bases and the J gene lost 1 base, with 11 bases spanning the gap. In germline, CDR1 is KGHSH, CDR2 LQKENI. The length of the CDR3 is 15 residues. DNA for the CDR3: TGTGCCAGCTCACCAGCGACAGGACCGAACACTGAAGCTTTCTTT. Amino acid sequence: CASSPATGPNTEAFF.

CDR3 nucleotide sequence: TGTGCCAGCAGCGTAGATGGGGATGAGCAGTTCTTC. Amino acids: CASSVDGDEQFF. The rearrangement links TRBV9 to TRBJ2-1; D gene ambiguous. The CDR3 is 12 amino acids. V was cut by 0 bases and J by 8 bases, with 6 bases left in between. Germline V gives CDR1 SGDLS, CDR2 YYNGEE.

The gene calls are TRBV11-1 and TRBJ2-7, with TRBD1 matching 8 bases. Germline loops: CDR1 SGHAT, CDR2 FQDESV (reference sequence). V lost 7 bases, J lost 9 bases, and 17 bases stayed unmatched. The CDR3 extends over 15 amino acids. The CDR3 is CASIPLLGQAPWQYV. The CDR3 DNA reads as TGTGCCAGCATCCCGCTTCTGGGACAGGCCCCATGGCAGTACGTC.

This clone occurred a few times. This chain connects TRBV25-1 to TRBJ1-2; 9 nucleotides match TRBD1. The V segment lost 6 bases and the J segment 8 bases; nucleotides outside the gene matches: 7. Germline CDR1 is MGHDK and CDR2 is SYGVNS. The CDR3 totals 13 residues. The CDR3 coding sequence is TGTGCCAGCAGCCTGGGACAGGGCACGGGCTACACCTTC. It codes for CASSLGQGTGYTF.

V usage is TRBV9 and J usage is TRBJ1-1, with a possible D match to TRBD1 (5 bases). From germline, CDR1 is SGDLS and CDR2 YYNGEE. Trimming stripped 3 bases from V and 5 bases from J, with 17 bases between. This CDR3 spans 15 amino acids. DNA for the CDR3: TGTGCCAGCAGCGCCCTCACAGGTAGGATTACTGAAGCTTTCTTT. Amino acid sequence: CASSALTGRITEAFF.

The sample holds a few counts of this clone. The rearrangement uses TRBV21-1 and TRBJ2-3; TRBD2 is the table's D call and was not checked against the DNA. TRBV21-1 is listed as a pseudogene. This CDR3 region has 13 residues. The CDR3 region is CALRRGNADTQYF. Written as DNA, the CDR3 is TGTGCCCTGAGGCGGGGGAACGCGGATACGCAGTATTTT.

This clone was seen a handful of times. The V and J genes are TRBV4-1 and TRBJ2-1; D possibly corresponds to TRBD1 (6 bases). V lost 1 base and J 8 bases, leaving 15 bases between the germline ends. The CDR3 has 15 amino acids. Germline CDR1 and CDR2: MGHRA and YSYEKL. Written as DNA, the CDR3 is TGCGCCAGCAGCCAAGGTCCTTCACAGGGCTATGAGCAGTTCTTC. This translates into CASSQGPSQGYEQFF.

The rearrangement links TRBV9 to TRBJ2-1, with D perhaps matching TRBD2 (5 bases). With 0 bases removed from V and 5 bases from J, the gap between germline ends came to 12 bases. This CDR3 contains 15 residues. Germline V gene data show CDR1 as SGDLS and CDR2 as YYNGEE. As DNA, the CDR3 is TGTGCCAGCAGCGTAGACGGCTGGACTCACAATGAGCAGTTCTTC. Its translation: CASSVDGWTHNEQFF.

The gene calls are TRBV4-2 and TRBJ2-3; TRBD2 aligns across 12 bases. The CDR3 contains 15 residues. Germline CDR1 LGHNA, CDR2 YNFKEQ. Trimming removed 4 bases from V and 7 bases from J; junction bases left unmatched: 6. The CDR3 sequence is CASSPTSGGPYTQYF. In nucleotides, the CDR3 is TGTGCCAGCAGCCCGACTAGCGGGGGCCCCTATACGCAGTATTTT.

This chain connects TRBV5-6 to TRBJ2-1, with a tentative D call TRBD2 (6 bases). Germline V lookup: CDR1 SGHDT, CDR2 YYEEEE. V was shortened by 0 bases and J by 8 bases, with 15 bases between the two germline ends. The CDR3 covers 15 residues. The CDR3 protein is CASSLGLGVVYEQFF. In DNA form, the CDR3 reads TGTGCCAGCAGCTTGGGACTAGGAGTTGTATATGAGCAGTTCTTC.

V and J are TRBV11-2 and TRBJ2-7, with 9 positions matching TRBD2. In germline, CDR1 is SGHAT, CDR2 FQNNGV. V gave up 5 bases and J gave up 2 bases; unmatched junction bases: 10. The CDR3 has 16 residues. CDR3 coding DNA: TGTGCCAGCAGCCCAATTCAGCGGGAGGTAACCTACGAGCAGTACTTC. It codes for CASSPIQREVTYEQYF.

This clone occurred many times. The V call is TRBV18, the J call TRBJ2-2, with D perhaps TRBD1 or TRBD2 (5 bases each). This CDR3 has 16 residues. The V and J ends lost 6 bases and 1 base respectively, with 15 bases between them. Germline V gene lookup returns CDR1 KGHSH and CDR2 LQKENI. The CDR3 loop is CASSLTGTRNTGELFF. As DNA, the CDR3 is TGTGCCAGCTCCCTGACGGGGACGAGGAACACCGGGGAGCTGTTTTTT.

The J gene is TRBJ2-7, the V gene TRBV14, with D unresolved. Germline values: CDR1 SGHDN, CDR2 FVKESK. V gave up 1 base and J gave up 2 bases, with 9 bases separating them. The CDR3 consists of 14 residues. The CDR3 loop reads CASSQGVLTYEQYF. Here the CDR3 DNA reads TGTGCCAGCAGCCAAGGAGTACTGACCTACGAGCAGTACTTC.

This chain links TRBV11-3 with TRBJ2-7; TRBD1 might be the D (6 bases). V gave up 2 bases and J gave up 5 bases, with 10 bases separating them. The CDR3 extends over 13 amino acids. Germline V gives CDR1 SGHNT, CDR2 YENEEA. The CDR3 here is CASSLHRDHEQYF. CDR3 coding DNA: TGTGCCAGCAGCTTACACAGGGACCACGAGCAGTACTTC.

By share, this clone ranks as medium-sized. The chain couples TRBV21-1 to TRBJ2-7; the DNA was not used to check the table's D call, TRBD2. TRBV21-1 is noted as a pseudogene. The CDR3 sequence is 9 residues long. CDR3 loop: CATRGEQYV. In nucleotides, the CDR3 is TGTGCCACCCGGGGGGAGCAGTACGTC.

This clone showed up just a few times. This chain links TRBV18 with TRBJ2-7; TRBD2 matches at 7 bases. The CDR3 is made up of 14 amino acids. With V trimmed by 4 bases and J by 2 bases, 5 bases remained unmatched. The germline CDR1 and CDR2 sequences are KGHSH and LQKENI. This CDR3 reads CASSRGGSPYEQYF. DNA of the CDR3: TGTGCCAGCTCACGCGGCGGGAGCCCCTACGAGCAGTACTTC. The whole variable domain, filled in from reference TRBV18 and TRBJ2-7, reads NAGVMQNPRHLVRRRGQEARLRCSPMKGHSHVYWYRQLPEEGLKFMVYLQKENIIDESGMPKERFSAEFPKEGPSILRIQQVVRGDSAAYFCASSRGGSPYEQYFGPGTRLTVT.

V usage is TRBV5-4 and J usage is TRBJ1-5; TRBD1 might be the D (5 bases). The germline CDR1 and CDR2 sequences are SGHNT and YYREEE (reference sequence). Trimming pared 0 bases from V and 5 bases from J, leaving 9 bases between. This CDR3 spans 14 amino acids. The CDR3: CASSLAGGDQPQHF. CDR3 sequence (DNA): TGTGCCAGCAGCTTGGCCGGGGGGGATCAGCCCCAGCATTTT.